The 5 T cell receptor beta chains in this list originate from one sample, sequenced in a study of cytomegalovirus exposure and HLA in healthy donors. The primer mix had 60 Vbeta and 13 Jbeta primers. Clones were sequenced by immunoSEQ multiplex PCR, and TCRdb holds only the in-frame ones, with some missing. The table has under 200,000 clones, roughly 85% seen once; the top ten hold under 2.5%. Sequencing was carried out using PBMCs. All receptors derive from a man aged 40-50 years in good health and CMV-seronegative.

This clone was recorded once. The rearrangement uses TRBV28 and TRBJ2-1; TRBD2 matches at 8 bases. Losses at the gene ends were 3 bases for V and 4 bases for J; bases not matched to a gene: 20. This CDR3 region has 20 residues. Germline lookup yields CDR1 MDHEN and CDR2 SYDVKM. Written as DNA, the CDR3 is TGTGCCAGCAGTTTGACTAAGGGAGGGCTCCGGGGGGGGGTTTACAATGAGCAGTTCTTC. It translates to CASSLTKGGLRGGVYNEQFF.

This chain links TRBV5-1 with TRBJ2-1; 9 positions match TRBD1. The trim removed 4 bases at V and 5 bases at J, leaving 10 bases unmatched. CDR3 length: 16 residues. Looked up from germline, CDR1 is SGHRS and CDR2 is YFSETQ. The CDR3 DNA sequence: TGCGCCAGCAGCCCTACCCCGGGACAGGGAGACAATGAGCAGTTCTTC. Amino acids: CASSPTPGQGDNEQFF.

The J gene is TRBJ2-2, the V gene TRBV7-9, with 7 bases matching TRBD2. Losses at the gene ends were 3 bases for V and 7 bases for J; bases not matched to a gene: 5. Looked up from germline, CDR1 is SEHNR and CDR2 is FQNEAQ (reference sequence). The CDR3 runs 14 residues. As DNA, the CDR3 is TGTGCCAGCAGCTTCTGGAGGGAGGGCGGGGAGCTGTTTTTT. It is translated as CASSFWREGGELFF.

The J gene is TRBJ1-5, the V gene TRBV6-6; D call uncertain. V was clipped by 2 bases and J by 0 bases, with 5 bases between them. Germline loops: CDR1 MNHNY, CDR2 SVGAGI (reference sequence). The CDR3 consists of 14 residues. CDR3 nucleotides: TGTGCCAGCAGTTACGAGGATAGCAATCAGCCCCAGCATTTT. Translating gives CASSYEDSNQPQHF.

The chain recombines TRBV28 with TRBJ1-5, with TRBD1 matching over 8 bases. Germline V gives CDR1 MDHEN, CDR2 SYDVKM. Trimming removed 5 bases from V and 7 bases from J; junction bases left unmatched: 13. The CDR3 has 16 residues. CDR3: CASSTNLRDRNQPQHF. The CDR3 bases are TGTGCCAGCAGTACAAACCTCCGGGACAGGAACCAGCCCCAGCATTTT.